This T cell receptor (beta chain) was captured by sequencing in a study of beta chain features in type 1 diabetes (dated by TCRdb to between 2018 and 2020). Regarding the complete study: No differences in mean age, gender distribution, total cell number or subset yield were found between patients and healthy donors. A total of 90 million to 120 million sorted cells were examined across all samples, and a strong correlation was observed between cell number per subset and RNA yield. In the study, TCRB repertoires of sorted circulating CD4+ T cell subsets from recently diagnosed type 1 diabetes patients were compared with those of matched healthy donors. Naive and central memory subsets were obtained from all 30 or so donors, but regulatory and stem cell-like memory subsets were isolated from only 8 patients and roughly eight healthy donors. Overall results and qualifications from the work: Because cDNA was sequenced instead of genomic DNA, highly expressing activated cells could be over-represented, though the groups showed no difference in activation or CD3 levels. Type 1 diabetes patients showed a moderate but significant shortening of TCRB CDR3 length in all four CD4+ subsets. PCR may preferentially amplify shorter templates, but because patient and control samples were amplified and corrected together, any resulting skew would affect both groups equally. Naive, central memory and regulatory TCRB repertoires appeared to be more alike among patients than among healthy donors. HLA sub-analyses involved small numbers of individuals, so any influence of HLA type on TCRB rearrangement remained unresolved. At VDJ recombination sites, type 1 diabetes patients had fewer insertions and more deleted nucleotides, which implies abnormalities in thymic rearrangement.

The entire isolated RNA was reverse transcribed using the High Capacity cDNA Reverse Transcription Kit, and thus expressed TCRB transcripts were sequenced. Deep immunoSEQ sequencing was applied to naive, central memory and regulatory T cell samples, giving an average of approximately 3.8 million total reads per sample. Sorted cells were lysed in RLT buffer, and RNA was extracted using DNase-treated RNeasy Micro or Mini kits according to cell number. Each cell subset was processed separately to prevent cross-contamination, with patient and healthy donor samples processed together. Using the immunoSEQ multiplex PCR, TCRB sequences were amplified from cDNA into 87-bp fragments spanning the CDR3 region. Amplicons were sequenced on the Illumina HiSeq platform. In the source study's methods: Synthetic template baselines were used to correct PCR bias computationally, reads within Hamming distance 2 were collapsed, and singletons that could not be merged were discarded. Reads were aligned against IMGT so that V, D and J genes, CDR3 length and insertions or deletions at six rearrangement sites could be assigned. Within each subset, clonotype counts were normalized to sorted cell number, and only after that were true diversity and Gini coefficients computed with the tcR R package. Repertoire sharing was quantified using the overlap coefficient calculated on TCRB nucleotide sequences. Out-of-frame TCRB sequences from naive cells were analyzed to stand in for the pre-selection repertoire. TCRdb re-hosts the immuneACCESS table, in-frame sequences only. Its copies lack some clones; in the studies checked, an unresolved V gene accounts for under half of them, and the cause for the rest is not known. D and trimming were read from the DNA, whereas the V and J calls and clone size are those reported in that table. The sample has hundreds of thousands of clones on record, 15% to 18% of them singletons. About 0.097% of the sample belongs to the ten largest clones.

Each donor gave one peripheral blood draw, averaging approximately 110 mL, which was collected into heparinised tubes. Using a panel that included CD45RO, CCR7, CD25, CD127, CD95 and CD27, naive, central memory, regulatory and stem cell-like memory CD4+ T cells were sorted on a BD FACSAria II. A purity above 95% was achieved for all sorted populations. Right away, PBMCs were isolated by Lymphoprep density gradient centrifugation and were stained directly, with no culture step. So that batch effects would be minimized, each experiment stained and sorted samples in pairs, pairing one healthy donor with one patient. This clone appeared a few times. Its antigen has not been determined. No much larger clonotype is one base removed from it; base qualities were not supplied. The sample holds other DNA sequences that translate to the same CDR3. This TCR came from a man aged 18 to 29 in good health. Sequenced material: naive CD4+ T cells from blood. Read against the paper, the sample's cell subset or site label means: true naive CD4+ T cells.

The CDR3 protein is CASSVGGNNEQFF. In nucleotide form, the sequence is TGTGCCAGCAGCGTAGGAGGGAACAATGAGCAGTTCTTC. Recombination connected TRBV9 to TRBJ2-1; TRBD2 could be the D gene, as 5 bases match. From the cysteine through the phenylalanine, the CDR3 covers 13 amino acids. Here the CDR3 DNA is all that survives: 39 bases in frame from base 1. As encoded in the germline V gene, CDR1 is SGDLS while CDR2 is YYNGEE. V sheds 0 bases and J sheds 5 bases, leaving 6 bases between their ends.